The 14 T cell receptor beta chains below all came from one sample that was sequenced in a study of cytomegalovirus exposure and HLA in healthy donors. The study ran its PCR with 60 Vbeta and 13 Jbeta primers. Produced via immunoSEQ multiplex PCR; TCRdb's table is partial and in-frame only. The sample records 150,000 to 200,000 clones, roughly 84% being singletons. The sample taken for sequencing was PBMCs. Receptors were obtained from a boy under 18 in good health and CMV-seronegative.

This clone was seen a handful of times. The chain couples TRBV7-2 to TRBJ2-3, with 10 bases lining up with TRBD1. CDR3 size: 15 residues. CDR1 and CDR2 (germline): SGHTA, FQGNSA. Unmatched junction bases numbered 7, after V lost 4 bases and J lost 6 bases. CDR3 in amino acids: CASSSWDRGGDTQYF. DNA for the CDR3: TGTGCCAGCAGCTCATGGGACAGGGGAGGGGATACGCAGTATTTT.

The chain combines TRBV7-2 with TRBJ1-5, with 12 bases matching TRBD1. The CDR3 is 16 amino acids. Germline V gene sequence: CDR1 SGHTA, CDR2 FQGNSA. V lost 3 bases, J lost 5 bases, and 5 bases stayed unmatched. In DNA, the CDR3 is TGTGCCAGCAGCTTGACCGGGACAGGGGGCCATCAGCCCCAGCATTTT. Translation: CASSLTGTGGHQPQHF.

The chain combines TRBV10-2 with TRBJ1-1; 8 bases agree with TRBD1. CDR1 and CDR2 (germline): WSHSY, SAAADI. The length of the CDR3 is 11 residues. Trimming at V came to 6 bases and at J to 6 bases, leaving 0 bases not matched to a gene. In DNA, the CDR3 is TGCGCCAGCAGGACAGGGGCTGAAGCTTTCTTT. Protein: CASRTGAEAFF.

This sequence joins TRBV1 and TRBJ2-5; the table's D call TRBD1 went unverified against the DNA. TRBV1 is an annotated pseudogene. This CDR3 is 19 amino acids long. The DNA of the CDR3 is TGCACCAGCAGCCAAGATATGAACAGGGGCCATATATTGAAAGAGACCCAGTACTTC. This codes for CTSSQDMNRGHILKETQYF.

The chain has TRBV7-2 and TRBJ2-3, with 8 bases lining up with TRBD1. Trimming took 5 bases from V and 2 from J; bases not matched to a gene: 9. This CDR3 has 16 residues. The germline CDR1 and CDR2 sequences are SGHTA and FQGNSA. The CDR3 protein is CASSPQGAGVTDTQYF. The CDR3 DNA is TGTGCCAGCAGCCCTCAGGGGGCGGGTGTCACAGATACGCAGTATTTT.

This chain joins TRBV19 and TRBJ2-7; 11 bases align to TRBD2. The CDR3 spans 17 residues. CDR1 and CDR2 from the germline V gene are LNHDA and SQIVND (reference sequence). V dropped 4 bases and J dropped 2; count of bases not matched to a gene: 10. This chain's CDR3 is CASSTRTGLAVPYEQYF. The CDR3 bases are TGTGCCAGTAGTACTCGGACGGGACTAGCGGTCCCCTACGAGCAGTACTTC.

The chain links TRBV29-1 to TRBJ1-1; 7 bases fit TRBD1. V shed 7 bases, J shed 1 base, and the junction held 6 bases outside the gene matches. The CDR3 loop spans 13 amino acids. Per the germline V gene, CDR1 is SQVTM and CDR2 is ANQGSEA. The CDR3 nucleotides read TGCAGCGGGCAGGGGGGTGCGAACACTGAAGCTTTCTTT. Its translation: CSGQGGANTEAFF.

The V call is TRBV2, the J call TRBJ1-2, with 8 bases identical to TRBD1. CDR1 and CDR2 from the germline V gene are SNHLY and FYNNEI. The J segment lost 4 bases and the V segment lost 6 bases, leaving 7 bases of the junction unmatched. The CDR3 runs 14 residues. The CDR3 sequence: CASRTTGESYGYTF. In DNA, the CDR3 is TGTGCCAGCAGAACGACAGGGGAATCCTATGGCTACACCTTC.

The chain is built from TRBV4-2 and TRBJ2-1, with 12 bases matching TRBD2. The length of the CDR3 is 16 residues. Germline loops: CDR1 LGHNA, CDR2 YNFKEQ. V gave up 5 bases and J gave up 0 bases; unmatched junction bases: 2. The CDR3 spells CASSATSGSSYNEQFF. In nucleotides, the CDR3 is TGTGCCAGCAGCGCGACTAGCGGGAGCTCCTACAATGAGCAGTTCTTC.

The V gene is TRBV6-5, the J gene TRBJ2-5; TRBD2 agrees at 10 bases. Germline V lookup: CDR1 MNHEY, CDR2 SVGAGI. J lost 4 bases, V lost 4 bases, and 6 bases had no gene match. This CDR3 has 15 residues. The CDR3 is CASSWSGGGGETQYF. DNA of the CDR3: TGTGCCAGCAGTTGGAGCGGGGGGGGAGGAGAGACCCAGTACTTC.

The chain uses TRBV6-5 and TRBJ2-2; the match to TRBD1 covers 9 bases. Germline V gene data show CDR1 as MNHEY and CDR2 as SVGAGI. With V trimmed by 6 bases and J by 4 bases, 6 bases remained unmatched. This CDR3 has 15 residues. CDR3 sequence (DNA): TGTGCCAGCAGGGGGACAGGGTCGGGCACCGGGGAGCTGTTTTTT. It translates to CASRGTGSGTGELFF.

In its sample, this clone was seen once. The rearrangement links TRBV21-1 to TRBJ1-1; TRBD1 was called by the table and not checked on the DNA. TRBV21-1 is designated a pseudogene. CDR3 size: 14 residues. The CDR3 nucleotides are TGTGCCAGCATCCAACCAGGGATGAACACTGAAGCTTTCTTT. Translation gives CASIQPGMNTEAFF.

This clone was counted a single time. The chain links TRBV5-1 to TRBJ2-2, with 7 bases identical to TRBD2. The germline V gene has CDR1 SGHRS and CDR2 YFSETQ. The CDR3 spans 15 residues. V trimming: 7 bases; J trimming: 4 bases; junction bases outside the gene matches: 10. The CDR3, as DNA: TGCGCCAGCGGATTGCGGGGGACCATCACCGGGGAGCTGTTTTTT. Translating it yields CASGLRGTITGELFF.

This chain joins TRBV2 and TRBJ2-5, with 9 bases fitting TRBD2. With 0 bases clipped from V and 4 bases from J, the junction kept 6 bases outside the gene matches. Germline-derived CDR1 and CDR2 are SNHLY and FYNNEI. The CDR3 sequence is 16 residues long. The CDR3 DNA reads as TGTGCCAGCAGTGAAGCAAAAGCGGGGGGCGGAGAGACCCAGTACTTC. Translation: CASSEAKAGGGETQYF.